These 5 T cell receptor beta chains were all obtained from the same sample, sequenced in a study of T-cell memory formation after mild COVID-19. TCRdb re-called the 5' RACE reads with MiXCR, one entry per CDR3 protein. Altogether a few hundred thousand distinct CDR3 sequences are present, roughly a fifth being singletons, with the ten largest covering approximately 21%. Sequencing used PBMCs or a T cell subset sorted from them (not recorded which). These TCRs come from a man aged 18 to 30 who had mild COVID-19 (a few samples of this study predate the infection). Cell type and time point are not known.

This clonotype was seen at least ten times. CDR3 DNA: TGTGCCAGCAGCTTTGGGACAGGGAATGAAAAACTGTTTTTT. This gives the protein CASSFGTGNEKLFF. J is TRBJ1-4 and V is TRBV11-2, with 9 bases identical to TRBD1. J lost 5 bases, V lost 3 bases, and 1 base had no gene match. Germline CDR1 SGHAT, CDR2 FQNNGV. The length of the CDR3 is 14 residues.

V usage is TRBV5-1 and J usage is TRBJ1-2, with 7 bases fitting TRBD1. From germline, CDR1 is SGHRS and CDR2 YFSETQ. The CDR3 sequence is 13 residues long. With 3 bases clipped from V and 6 bases from J, the junction kept 5 bases outside the gene matches. The CDR3 region is CASSSGQVDGYTF. The CDR3 nucleotides read TGCGCCAGCAGCTCCGGACAGGTTGATGGCTACACCTTC.

The chain uses TRBV10-2 and TRBJ2-7; D is unresolved. Trimming left V 1 base short and J 7 bases short, with 5 bases between. Germline V gives CDR1 WSHSY, CDR2 SAAADI. The CDR3 runs 11 residues. DNA for the CDR3: TGCGCCAGCAGTGAGTTCGTGGAGCAGTACTTC. Encoded protein: CASSEFVEQYF.

The chain links TRBV5-1 to TRBJ2-1; D may correspond to TRBD1 or TRBD2 (5 bases each). This CDR3 has 13 residues. The germline V and J ends were trimmed by 4 bases and 7 bases, with 12 bases remaining between them. Germline V lookup: CDR1 SGHRS, CDR2 YFSETQ. The CDR3: CASSPWDGNEQFF. The CDR3, as DNA: TGCGCCAGCAGCCCATGGGACGGGAATGAGCAGTTCTTC.

This clonotype turned up a few times. The rearrangement links TRBV20-1 to TRBJ1-3; 7 bases agree with TRBD1. The CDR3 consists of 15 residues. Germline V gene data show CDR1 as DFQATT and CDR2 as SNEGSKA (reference sequence). Trimming took 3 bases from V and 0 from J; bases not matched to a gene: 5. DNA of the CDR3: TGCAGTGCTAGGGACAGGACGAGCTCTGGAAACACCATATATTTT. It encodes CSARDRTSSGNTIYF.